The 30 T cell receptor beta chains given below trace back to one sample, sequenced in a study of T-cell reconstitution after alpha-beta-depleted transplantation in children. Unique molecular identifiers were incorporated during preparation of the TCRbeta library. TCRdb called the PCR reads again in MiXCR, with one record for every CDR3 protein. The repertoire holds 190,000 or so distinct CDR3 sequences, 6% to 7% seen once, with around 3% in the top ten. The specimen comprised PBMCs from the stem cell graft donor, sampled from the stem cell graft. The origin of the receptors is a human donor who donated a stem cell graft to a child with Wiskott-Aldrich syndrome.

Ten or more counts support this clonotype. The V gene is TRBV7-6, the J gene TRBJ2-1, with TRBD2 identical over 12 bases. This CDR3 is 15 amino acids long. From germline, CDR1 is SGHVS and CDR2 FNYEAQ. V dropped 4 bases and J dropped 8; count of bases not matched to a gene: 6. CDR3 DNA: TGTGCCAGCAGCTCCCGACTAGCGGGAGAGGATGAGCAGTTCTTC. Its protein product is CASSSRLAGEDEQFF. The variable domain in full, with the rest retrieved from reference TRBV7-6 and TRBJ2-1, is GAGVSQSPRYKVTKRGQDVALRCDPISGHVSLYWYRQALGQGPEFLTYFNYEAQQDKSGLPNDRFSAERPEGSISTLTIQRTEQRDSAMYRCASSSRLAGEDEQFFGPGTRLTVL.

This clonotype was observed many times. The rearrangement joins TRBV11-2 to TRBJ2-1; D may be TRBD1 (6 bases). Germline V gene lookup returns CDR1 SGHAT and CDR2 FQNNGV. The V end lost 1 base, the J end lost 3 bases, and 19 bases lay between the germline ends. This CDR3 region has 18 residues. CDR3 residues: CASSLVGADSLFYNEQFF. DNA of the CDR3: TGTGCCAGCAGCTTAGTGGGGGCTGACAGCCTTTTCTACAATGAGCAGTTCTTC. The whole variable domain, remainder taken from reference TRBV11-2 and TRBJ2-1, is EAGVAQSPRYKIIEKRQSVAFWCNPISGHATLYWYQQILGQGPKLLIQFQNNGVVDDSQLPKDRFSAERLKGVDSTLKIQPAKLEDSAVYLCASSLVGADSLFYNEQFFGPGTRLTVL.

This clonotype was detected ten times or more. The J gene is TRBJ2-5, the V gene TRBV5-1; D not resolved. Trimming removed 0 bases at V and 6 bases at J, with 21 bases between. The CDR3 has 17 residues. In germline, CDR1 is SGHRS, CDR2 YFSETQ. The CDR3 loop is CASSLGKDTWQAQTQYF. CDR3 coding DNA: TGCGCCAGCAGCTTGGGCAAAGATACTTGGCAGGCCCAGACCCAGTACTTC.

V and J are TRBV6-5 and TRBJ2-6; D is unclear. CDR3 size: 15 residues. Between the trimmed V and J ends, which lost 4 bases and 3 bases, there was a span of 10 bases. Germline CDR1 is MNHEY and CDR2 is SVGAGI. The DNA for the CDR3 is TGTGCCAGCAGTTTCTTACGGCATGGGGCCAACGTCCTGACTTTC. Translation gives CASSFLRHGANVLTF.

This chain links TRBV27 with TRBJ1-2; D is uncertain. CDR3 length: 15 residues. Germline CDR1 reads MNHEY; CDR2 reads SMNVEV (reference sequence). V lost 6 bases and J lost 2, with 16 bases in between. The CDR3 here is CASSPLSVGNYGYTF. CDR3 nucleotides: TGTGCCAGCAGCCCCCTTTCCGTCGGGAACTATGGCTACACCTTC.

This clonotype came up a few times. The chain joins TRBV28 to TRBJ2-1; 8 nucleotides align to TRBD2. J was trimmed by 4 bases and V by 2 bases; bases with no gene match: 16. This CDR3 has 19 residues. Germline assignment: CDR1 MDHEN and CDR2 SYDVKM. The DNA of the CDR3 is TGTGCCAGCAGTTTACTGATTATGTTTCGGCGGGGGGATTACAATGAGCAGTTCTTC. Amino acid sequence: CASSLLIMFRRGDYNEQFF.

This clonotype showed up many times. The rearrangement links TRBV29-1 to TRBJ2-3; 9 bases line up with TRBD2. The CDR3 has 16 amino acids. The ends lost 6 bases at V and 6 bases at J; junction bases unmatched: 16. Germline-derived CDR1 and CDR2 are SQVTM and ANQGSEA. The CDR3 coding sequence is TGCAGCGTCACTATCCTACCGAGTAGCGGGGGTGATACGCAGTATTTT. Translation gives CSVTILPSSGGDTQYF.

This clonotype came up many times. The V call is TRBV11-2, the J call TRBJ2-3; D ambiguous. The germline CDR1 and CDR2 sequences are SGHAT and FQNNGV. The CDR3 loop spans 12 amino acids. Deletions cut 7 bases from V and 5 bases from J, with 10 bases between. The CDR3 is CASTSLVDTQYF. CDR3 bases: TGTGCCAGCACGTCCTTAGTAGATACGCAGTATTTT.

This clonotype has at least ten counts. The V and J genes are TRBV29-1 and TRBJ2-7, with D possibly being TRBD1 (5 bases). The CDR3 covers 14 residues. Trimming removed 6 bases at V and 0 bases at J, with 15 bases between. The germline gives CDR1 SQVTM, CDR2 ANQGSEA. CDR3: CSVLPVTASYEQYF. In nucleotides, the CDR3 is TGCAGCGTCCTCCCGGTGACAGCCTCCTACGAGCAGTACTTC.

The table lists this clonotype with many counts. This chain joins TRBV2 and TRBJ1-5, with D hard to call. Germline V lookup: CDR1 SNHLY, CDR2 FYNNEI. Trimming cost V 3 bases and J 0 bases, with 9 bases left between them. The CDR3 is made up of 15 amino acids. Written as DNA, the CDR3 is TGTGCCAGCAGTGAGTTTTCCCGTAGCAATCAGCCCCAGCATTTT. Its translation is CASSEFSRSNQPQHF.

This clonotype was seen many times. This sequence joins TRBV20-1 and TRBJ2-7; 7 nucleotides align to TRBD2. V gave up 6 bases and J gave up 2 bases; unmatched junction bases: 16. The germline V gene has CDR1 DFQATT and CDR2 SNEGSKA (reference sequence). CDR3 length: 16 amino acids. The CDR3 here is CSAYDVHAGAPYEQYF. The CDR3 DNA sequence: TGCAGTGCCTACGACGTCCATGCGGGAGCCCCCTACGAGCAGTACTTC.

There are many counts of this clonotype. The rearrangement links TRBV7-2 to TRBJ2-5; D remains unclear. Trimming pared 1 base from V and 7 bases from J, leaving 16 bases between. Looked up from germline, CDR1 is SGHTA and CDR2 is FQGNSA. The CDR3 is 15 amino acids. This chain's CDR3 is CASSLGGAGFVTQYF. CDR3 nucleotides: TGTGCCAGCAGCTTAGGCGGAGCAGGATTTGTGACCCAGTACTTC.

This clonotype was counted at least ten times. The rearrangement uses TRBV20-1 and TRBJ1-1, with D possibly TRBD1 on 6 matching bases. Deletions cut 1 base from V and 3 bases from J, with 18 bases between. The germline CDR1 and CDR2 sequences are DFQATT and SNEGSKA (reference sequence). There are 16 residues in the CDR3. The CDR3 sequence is CSARGDTKQTYTEAFF. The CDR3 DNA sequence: TGCAGTGCTAGAGGGGACACGAAACAGACTTACACTGAAGCTTTCTTT.

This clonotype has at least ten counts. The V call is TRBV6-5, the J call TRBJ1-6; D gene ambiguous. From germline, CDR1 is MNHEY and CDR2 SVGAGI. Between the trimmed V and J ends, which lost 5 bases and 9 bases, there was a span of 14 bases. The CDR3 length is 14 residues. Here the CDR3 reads CASSIEGGRSPLHF. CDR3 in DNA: TGTGCCAGCAGTATAGAGGGAGGACGTTCACCCCTCCACTTT.

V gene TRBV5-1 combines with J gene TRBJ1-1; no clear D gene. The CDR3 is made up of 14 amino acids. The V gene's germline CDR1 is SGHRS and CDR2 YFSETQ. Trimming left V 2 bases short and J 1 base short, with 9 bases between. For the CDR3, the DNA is TGCGCCAGCAGCTTCGTCCCGGGGAACACTGAAGCTTTCTTT. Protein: CASSFVPGNTEAFF.

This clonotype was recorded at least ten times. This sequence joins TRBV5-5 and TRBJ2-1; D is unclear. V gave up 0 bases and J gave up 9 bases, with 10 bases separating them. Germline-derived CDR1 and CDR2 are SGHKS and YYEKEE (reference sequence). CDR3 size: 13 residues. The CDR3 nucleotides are TGTGCCAGCAGCTTGGCGGTGGTGGGTGAGCAGTTCTTC. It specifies CASSLAVVGEQFF.

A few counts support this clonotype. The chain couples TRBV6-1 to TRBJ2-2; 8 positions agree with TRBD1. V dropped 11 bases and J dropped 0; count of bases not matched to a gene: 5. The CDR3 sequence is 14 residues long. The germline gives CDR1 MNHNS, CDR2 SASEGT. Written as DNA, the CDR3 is TGTGCCGTTCTGACAGGGGCGAACACCGGGGAGCTGTTTTTT. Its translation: CAVLTGANTGELFF.

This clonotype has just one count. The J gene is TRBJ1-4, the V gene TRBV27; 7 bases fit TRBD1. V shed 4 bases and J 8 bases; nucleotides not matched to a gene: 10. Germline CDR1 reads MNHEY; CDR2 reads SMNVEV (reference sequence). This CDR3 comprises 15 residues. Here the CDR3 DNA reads TGTGCCAGCAGTTCTTACGACAGGGTTCAAGAAAAACTGTTTTTT. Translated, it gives CASSSYDRVQEKLFF.

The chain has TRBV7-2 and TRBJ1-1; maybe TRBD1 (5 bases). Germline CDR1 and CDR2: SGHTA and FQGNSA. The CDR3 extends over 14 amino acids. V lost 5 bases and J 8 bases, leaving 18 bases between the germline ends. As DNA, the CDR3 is TGTGCCAGCAGCCCCCCCGGGGGTTATATGGAAGCTTTCTTT. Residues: CASSPPGGYMEAFF.

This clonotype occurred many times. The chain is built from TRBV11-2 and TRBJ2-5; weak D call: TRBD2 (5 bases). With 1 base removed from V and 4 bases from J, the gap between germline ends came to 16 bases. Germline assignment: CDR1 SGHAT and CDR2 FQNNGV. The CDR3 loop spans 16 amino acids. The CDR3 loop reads CASSLGTDGMGETQYF. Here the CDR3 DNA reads TGTGCCAGCAGCTTAGGCACGGACGGGATGGGAGAGACCCAGTACTTC.

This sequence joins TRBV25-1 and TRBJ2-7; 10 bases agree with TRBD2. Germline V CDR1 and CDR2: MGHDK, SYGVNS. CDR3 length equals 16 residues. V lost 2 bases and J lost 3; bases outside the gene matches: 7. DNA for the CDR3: TGTGCCAGCAGTGAAGATAGACTAGCGGGCTACTACGAGCAGTACTTC. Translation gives CASSEDRLAGYYEQYF.

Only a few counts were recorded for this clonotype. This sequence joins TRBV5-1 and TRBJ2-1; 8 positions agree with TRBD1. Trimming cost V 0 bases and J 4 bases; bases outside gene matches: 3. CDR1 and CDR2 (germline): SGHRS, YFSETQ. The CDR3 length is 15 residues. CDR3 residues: CASSLVGQEYNEQFF. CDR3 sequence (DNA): TGCGCCAGCAGCTTGGTGGGACAGGAATACAATGAGCAGTTCTTC.

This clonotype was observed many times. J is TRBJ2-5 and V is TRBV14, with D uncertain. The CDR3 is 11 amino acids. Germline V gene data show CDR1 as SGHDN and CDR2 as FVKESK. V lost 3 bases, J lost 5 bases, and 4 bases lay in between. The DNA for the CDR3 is TGTGCCAGCAGCCAGTGGGAGACCCAGTACTTC. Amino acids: CASSQWETQYF.

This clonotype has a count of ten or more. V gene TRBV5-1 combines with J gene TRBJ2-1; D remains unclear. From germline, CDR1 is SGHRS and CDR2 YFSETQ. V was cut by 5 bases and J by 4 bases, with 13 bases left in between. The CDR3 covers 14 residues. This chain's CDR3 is CASSLGVGYNEQFF. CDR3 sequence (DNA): TGCGCCAGCAGTCTGGGCGTCGGGTACAATGAGCAGTTCTTC.

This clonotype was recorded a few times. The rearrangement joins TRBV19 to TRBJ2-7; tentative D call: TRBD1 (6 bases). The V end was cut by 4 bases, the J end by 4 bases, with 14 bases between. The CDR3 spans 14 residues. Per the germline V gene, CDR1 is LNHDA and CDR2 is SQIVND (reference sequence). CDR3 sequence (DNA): TGTGCCAGTAGTAATCAGGGGCTGGGTTACGAGCAGTACTTC. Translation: CASSNQGLGYEQYF.

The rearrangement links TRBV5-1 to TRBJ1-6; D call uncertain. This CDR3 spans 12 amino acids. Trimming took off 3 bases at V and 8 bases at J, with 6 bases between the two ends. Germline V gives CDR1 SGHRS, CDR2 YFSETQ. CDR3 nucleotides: TGCGCCAGCAGCTCGGGGTATTCACCCCTCCACTTT. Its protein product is CASSSGYSPLHF.

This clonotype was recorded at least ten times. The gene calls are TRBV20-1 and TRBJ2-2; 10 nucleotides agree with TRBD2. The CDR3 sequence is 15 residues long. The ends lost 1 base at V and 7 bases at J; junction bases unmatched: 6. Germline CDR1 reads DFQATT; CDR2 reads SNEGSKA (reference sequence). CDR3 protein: CSARGPAGGVGELFF. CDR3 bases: TGCAGTGCTAGAGGACCAGCGGGAGGGGTCGGGGAGCTGTTTTTT.

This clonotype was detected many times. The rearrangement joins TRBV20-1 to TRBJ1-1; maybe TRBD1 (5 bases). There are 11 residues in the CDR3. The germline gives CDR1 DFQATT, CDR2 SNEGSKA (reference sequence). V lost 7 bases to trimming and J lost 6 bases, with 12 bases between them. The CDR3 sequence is CSGGRAAEAFF. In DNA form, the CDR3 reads TGCAGTGGGGGCAGGGCGGCTGAAGCTTTCTTT.

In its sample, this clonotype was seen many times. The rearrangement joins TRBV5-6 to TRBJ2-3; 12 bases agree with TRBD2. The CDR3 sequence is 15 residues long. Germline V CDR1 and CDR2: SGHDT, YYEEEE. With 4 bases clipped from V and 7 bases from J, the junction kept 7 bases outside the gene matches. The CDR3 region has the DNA TGTGCCAGCAGCCCTAGCGGGGGGGACCGGTATACGCAGTATTTT. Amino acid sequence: CASSPSGGDRYTQYF.

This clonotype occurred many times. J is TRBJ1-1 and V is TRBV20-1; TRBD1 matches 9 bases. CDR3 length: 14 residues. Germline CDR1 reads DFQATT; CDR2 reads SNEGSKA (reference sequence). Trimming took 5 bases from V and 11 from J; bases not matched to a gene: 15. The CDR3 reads CSAYSRDRDGRAFF. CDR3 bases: TGCAGTGCTTACTCCCGGGACAGGGACGGGCGGGCTTTCTTT.